Given below is one T cell receptor beta chain in context. Its specificity is unknown. The study's library attached unique molecular identifiers to single cDNA molecules. As processed by the authors: TCRs per sample had a median of around 100,000 and ranged from roughly 20,000 to 690,600. Via MiXCR, TCRdb re-called the RACE reads, giving one row per CDR3 protein. The V and J calls were determined by TCRdb, not by the authors. The table has 350,000 to 400,000 distinct CDR3 sequences, approximately 5.1% seen once. Indicated time point: pre-sensitization, week 0. Stated treatment: therapeutic diphenylcyclopropenone sensitization with weekly scalp DPC. Germline CDR1 and CDR2: GTSNPN and SVGIG (reference sequence). The CDR3 spans 11 residues. V lost 4 bases and J lost 6, with 9 bases in between. This specimen belongs to a study of human T cells and chemical hapten exposure. Points from the study as a whole: Significantly more large CDR3 similarity clusters were formed by expanded TCRs than by controls.

This chain uses TRBV30 with TRBJ1-1; D remains unclear. The material was whole blood, obtained in connection with sensitization to the hapten diphenylcyclopropenone (DPC). This receptor was identified in a woman in her forties or fifties with alopecia areata. Some clones in this sample may be carry-over from other donors' samples. The CDR3 DNA reads as TGTGCCTGGAAGGTCGCGTCTGAAGCTTTCTTT. Protein: CAWKVASEAFF.